The 12 T cell receptor beta chains below come from one sample, sequenced in a study of shared clonotypes between healthy human individuals. The protocol was immunoSEQ multiplex PCR, while the TCRdb copy is restricted to in-frame clones and leaves out a portion. The sample has about 820,000 clones, 80% to 95% seen once; the top ten hold 20% to 30%. Naive CD8 cells lacked CD45RO, underwent positive selection for CCR7 and left out terminally differentiated effector memory CD45RA+ cells. The material sequenced was naive CD8+ T cells sorted from blood. Receptors originate from a man aged 25 to 40 in good health.

This clone was seen only once. This chain joins TRBV7-9 and TRBJ1-5; TRBD1 matches at 10 bases. CDR1 is SEHNR and CDR2 is FQNEAQ in the germline V gene (reference sequence). Germline trimming cut 5 bases from V and 3 bases from J; bases unmatched to any gene: 10. This CDR3 region has 17 residues. The CDR3 DNA reads as TGTGCCAGCAGCCCCGGGGCCGGGACAGGGGACAATCAGCCCCAGCATTTT. Its translation is CASSPGAGTGDNQPQHF.

The CDR3 spells CASSLYSNEQFF. CDR3 nucleotide sequence: TGTGCCAGCAGTTTATACTCCAACGAGCAGTTCTTC. This sequence joins TRBV27 and TRBJ2-1; no definite D call. V was trimmed by 1 base and J by 10 bases, leaving 8 bases between them. There are 12 residues in the CDR3. Per the germline V gene, CDR1 is MNHEY and CDR2 is SMNVEV (reference sequence).

The chain employs TRBV7-9 and TRBJ1-5, with D perhaps TRBD1 (5 bases). CDR1 and CDR2 from the germline V gene are SEHNR and FQNEAQ (reference sequence). Trimming cost V 2 bases and J 1 base, with 9 bases left between them. This CDR3 contains 15 residues. CDR3 in amino acids: CASSLRGASNQPQHF. CDR3 DNA sequence: TGTGCCAGCAGCTTAAGGGGCGCAAGCAATCAGCCCCAGCATTTT.

There are a few counts of this clone. The chain links TRBV6-1 to TRBJ1-5; weak D call: TRBD1 (6 bases). The CDR3 is made up of 13 amino acids. CDR1 is MNHNS, CDR2 SASEGT, per germline. With 4 bases removed from V and 3 bases from J, the gap between germline ends came to 7 bases. In DNA, the CDR3 is TGTGCCAGCAGTGGGGACAACAATCAGCCCCAGCATTTT. Residues: CASSGDNNQPQHF.

This clone has a single count. The chain employs TRBV11-2 and TRBJ2-5; TRBD1 matches 8 bases. Trimming cost V 1 base and J 3 bases; bases outside gene matches: 7. CDR3 length: 16 residues. The germline V gene encodes CDR1 SGHAT and CDR2 FQNNGV. The CDR3 bases are TGTGCCAGCAGCTTAGTTATAGAGACAGGGGAAGAGACCCAGTACTTC. Protein sequence: CASSLVIETGEETQYF.

The chain uses TRBV19 and TRBJ1-2, with D possibly TRBD1 on 5 matching bases. CDR1 and CDR2 (germline): LNHDA, SQIVND (reference sequence). The CDR3 runs to 14 residues. V was shortened by 6 bases and J by 0 bases, with 11 bases between the two germline ends. The CDR3 coding sequence is TGTGCCAGTAGCAAGGACATTACTAACTATGGCTACACCTTC. Translating it yields CASSKDITNYGYTF. Together with reference TRBV19 and TRBJ1-2, the CDR3 gives the full variable domain: DGGITQSPKYLFRKEGQNVTLSCEQNLNHDAMYWYRQDPGQGLRLIYYSQIVNDFQKGDIAEGYSVSREKKESFPLTVTSAQKNPTAFYLCASSKDITNYGYTFGSGTRLTVV.

V gene TRBV25-1 combines with J gene TRBJ1-2, with 9 bases lining up with TRBD1. The germline V gene encodes CDR1 MGHDK and CDR2 SYGVNS. After removal of 3 bases from V and 3 bases from J, the junction contained 8 bases not matched to a gene. The CDR3 runs to 16 residues. The CDR3 bases are TGTGCCAGCAGTGATTACCGGGACAGGGACGACTATGGCTACACCTTC. Translating it yields CASSDYRDRDDYGYTF.

The chain recombines TRBV7-9 with TRBJ2-7; D remains ambiguous. The germline gives CDR1 SEHNR, CDR2 FQNEAQ (reference sequence). V lost 2 bases and J lost 2, with 7 bases in between. The CDR3 covers 13 residues. The CDR3 loop is CASSLRETYEQYF. CDR3 sequence (DNA): TGTGCCAGCAGCTTAAGGGAAACCTACGAGCAGTACTTC.

This chain connects TRBV14 to TRBJ2-1; no definite D call. CDR3 size: 12 residues. Germline V CDR1 and CDR2: SGHDN, FVKESK. Between the trimmed V and J ends, which lost 4 bases and 9 bases, there was a span of 10 bases. CDR3 nucleotide sequence: TGTGCCAGCAGCCTCCGGTTGACTGAGCAGTTCTTC. This gives the protein CASSLRLTEQFF.

This chain connects TRBV19 to TRBJ1-5; 8 nucleotides match TRBD1. CDR1 LNHDA and CDR2 SQIVND come from the germline V gene (reference sequence). J was trimmed by 7 bases and V by 7 bases; bases with no gene match: 6. This CDR3 spans 13 amino acids. Written as DNA, the CDR3 is TGTGCCAGTATCGGGACAGGTGGCCAGCCCCAGCATTTT. Its translation: CASIGTGGQPQHF.

The gene calls are TRBV6-1 and TRBJ1-5; perhaps TRBD1 as D (5 bases). The CDR3 consists of 15 residues. The V and J ends lost 1 base and 7 bases respectively, with 14 bases between them. Germline V gene lookup returns CDR1 MNHNS and CDR2 SASEGT. The CDR3 nucleotides are TGTGCCAGCAGTGAAGAGGGGATGGGGCCCCAGCCCCAGCATTTT. Residues: CASSEEGMGPQPQHF.

This clone was seen a single time. In DNA form, the CDR3 reads TGTGCCAGTATACAGGGTGGTTCGTACACTGAAGCTTTCTTT. Translated: CASIQGGSYTEAFF. This chain joins TRBV19 and TRBJ1-1, with TRBD1 as a possible D gene (6 bases). V was clipped by 7 bases and J by 3 bases, with 15 bases between them. CDR3 size: 14 residues. CDR1 is LNHDA, CDR2 SQIVND, per germline (reference sequence).